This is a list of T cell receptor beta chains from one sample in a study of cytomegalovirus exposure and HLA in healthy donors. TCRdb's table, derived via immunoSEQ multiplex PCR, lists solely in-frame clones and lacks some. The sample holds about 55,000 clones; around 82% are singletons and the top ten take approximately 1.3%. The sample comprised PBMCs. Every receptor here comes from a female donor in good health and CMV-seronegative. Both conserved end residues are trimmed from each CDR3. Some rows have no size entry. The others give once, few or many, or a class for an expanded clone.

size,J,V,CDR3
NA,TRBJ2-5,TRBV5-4,ASSRTGTVQETQY
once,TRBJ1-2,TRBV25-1,ASSDLVGTAYGYT
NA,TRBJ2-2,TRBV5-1,ASSRTSGVNTGELF
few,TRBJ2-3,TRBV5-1,ASSFLSGDASGTDTQY
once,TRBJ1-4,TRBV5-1,ASSTRQQGTTNEKPF
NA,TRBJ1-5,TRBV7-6,ASSLTTGINQPQH
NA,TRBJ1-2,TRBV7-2,ASSLWGQGSYGYT
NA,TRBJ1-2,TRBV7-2,ASSLDAGYGYT
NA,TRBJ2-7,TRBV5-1,ASSQSTGGYEQY
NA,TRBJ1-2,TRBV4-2,ASSQNSLRRAGYT
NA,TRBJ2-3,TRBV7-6,ASSSTPGQESTDTQY
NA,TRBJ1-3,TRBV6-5,ASSTGTGNTIY
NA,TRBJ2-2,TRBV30,AWSLQGTGELF
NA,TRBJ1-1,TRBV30,ALQRQIEAF
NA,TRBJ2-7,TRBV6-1,ASSDFPLNRGASEQY
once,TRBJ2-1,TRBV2,ASRPTSGGSRGQF
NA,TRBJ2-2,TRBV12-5,ASGLVLPNTGELF
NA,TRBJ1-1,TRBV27,ASSFSGGQKAF
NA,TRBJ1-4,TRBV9,ASSVEAGVNEKLF
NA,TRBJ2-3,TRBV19,ASSSGTSEGDTQY
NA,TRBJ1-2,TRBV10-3,AISAQAAVPYGYT
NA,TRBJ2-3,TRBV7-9,ASSSRGDRGGTDTQY
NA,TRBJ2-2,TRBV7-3,ASSLRPSGADTGELF
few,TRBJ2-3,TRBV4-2,ASSQDYWGRTDTQY
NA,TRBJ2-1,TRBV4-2,ASTRDREANEQF
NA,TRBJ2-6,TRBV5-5,ASSLGAGANVLT
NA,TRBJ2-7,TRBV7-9,ASSLGTGRQY
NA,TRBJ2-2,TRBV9,ASSPSLRGRTGELF
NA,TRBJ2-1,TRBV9,ASSVAEFSYNEQF